The 11 T cell receptor beta chains below were found in one sample sequenced in a study of CD8 T cells in Susac syndrome. The authors reverse transcribed roughly 0.5 to 1 ug RNA with random hexamers. TCRdb independently ran MiXCR on the immunoSEQ multiplex PCR reads; one entry per CDR3 protein. The top ten clones hold approximately 0.14% of a sample with some 170,000 distinct CDR3 sequences, approximately 92% of them seen once. The sequencing sample was made of CD4+ T cells from PBMCs. The receptors shown here come from a human donor in good health.

The chain recombines TRBV12-3 or TRBV12-4 with TRBJ1-1, with D hard to call. The V gene lost 3 bases and the J gene lost 1 base, with 12 bases spanning the gap. This CDR3 is built from 15 residues. The CDR3 is CASSLGLGQNTEAFF. CDR3 in DNA: TGTGCCAGCAGTTTGGGTCTGGGCCAGAACACTGAAGCTTTCTTT.

V is TRBV29-1 and J is TRBJ2-2, with a weak D call TRBD1 (6 bases). The CDR3 runs 17 residues. Looked up from germline, CDR1 is SQVTM and CDR2 is ANQGSEA. Trimming cost V 1 base and J 5 bases, with 20 bases left between them. CDR3 protein: CSVEVNDRRLITGELFF. The CDR3 DNA reads TGCAGCGTTGAAGTGAATGACAGGAGACTTATAACCGGGGAGCTGTTTTTT.

The chain carries TRBV6-5 and TRBJ1-2; possibly TRBD1 for D (6 bases). The germline V and J ends were trimmed by 0 bases and 4 bases, with 12 bases remaining between them. Per germline, CDR1 MNHEY and CDR2 SVGAGI. This CDR3 spans 15 amino acids. The CDR3 region is CASSYSQTGPYGYTF. CDR3 coding DNA: TGTGCCAGCAGTTACTCCCAGACAGGACCCTATGGCTACACCTTC.

J is TRBJ1-5 and V is TRBV23-1; 8 positions match TRBD1. TRBV23-1 is an open reading frame, and its role is uncertain. The J segment lost 7 bases and the V segment lost 2 bases, leaving 4 bases of the junction unmatched. This CDR3 contains 14 residues. The CDR3 DNA is TGCGCCAGCAGTCAAGTGCAGGGGGCGCAGCCCCAGCATTTT. It yields the protein CASSQVQGAQPQHF.

V usage is TRBV5-1 and J usage is TRBJ2-2; D may be TRBD1 (6 bases). V lost 7 bases and J lost 0, with 13 bases in between. Germline V gene sequence: CDR1 SGHRS, CDR2 YFSETQ. The CDR3 length is 15 residues. CDR3 region: CASSTGSSNTGELFF. The CDR3 DNA is TGCGCCAGCTCGACAGGCTCCTCGAACACCGGGGAGCTGTTTTTT. The variable domain in full, with the rest retrieved from reference TRBV5-1 and TRBJ2-2, is KAGVTQTPRYLIKTRGQQVTLSCSPISGHRSVSWYQQTPGQGLQFLFEYFSETQRNKGNFPGRFSGRQFSNSRSEMNVSTLELGDSALYLCASSTGSSNTGELFFGEGSRLTVL.

This chain joins TRBV4-1 and TRBJ2-5; 9 nucleotides align to TRBD1. J was trimmed by 2 bases and V by 4 bases; bases with no gene match: 11. Per the germline V gene, CDR1 is MGHRA and CDR2 is YSYEKL. The CDR3 is 17 residues long. As DNA, the CDR3 is TGCGCCAGCAGCCGCCTGACAGGGGGAATGAGACAAGAGACCCAGTACTTC. The encoded protein is CASSRLTGGMRQETQYF.

J is TRBJ1-1 and V is TRBV5-1, with D maybe TRBD1 (6 bases). This CDR3 contains 15 residues. From germline, CDR1 is SGHRS and CDR2 YFSETQ. Trimming took off 4 bases at V and 1 base at J, with 14 bases between the two ends. Here the CDR3 DNA reads TGCGCCAGCAGCCCCGGGACAAAGGGGAACACTGAAGCTTTCTTT. Amino acid sequence: CASSPGTKGNTEAFF.

The rearrangement uses TRBV5-1 and TRBJ1-1, with D possibly TRBD1 on 5 matching bases. Per germline, CDR1 SGHRS and CDR2 YFSETQ. The CDR3 spans 14 residues. Trimming left V 3 bases short and J 5 bases short, with 14 bases between. The CDR3 DNA sequence: TGCGCCAGCAGCTCTCAGGGTATGGGGACTGAAGCTTTCTTT. Translating gives CASSSQGMGTEAFF.

The rearrangement links TRBV6-1 to TRBJ2-6; TRBD1 is a possible D gene (5 bases). The CDR3 spans 16 residues. Between the trimmed V and J ends, which lost 6 bases and 2 bases, there was a span of 14 bases. Germline loops: CDR1 MNHNS, CDR2 SASEGT. CDR3: CASRGFRVAGANVLTF. The CDR3 nucleotides are TGTGCCAGCAGGGGATTCAGGGTAGCTGGGGCCAACGTCCTGACTTTC.

The gene calls are TRBV5-6 and TRBJ1-6; weak D call: TRBD1 (5 bases). The CDR3 spans 15 residues. Trimming left V 4 bases short and J 5 bases short, with 13 bases between. Germline CDR1 and CDR2: SGHDT and YYEEEE. CDR3 loop: CASSATQGNNSPLHF. The CDR3 DNA follows: TGTGCCAGCAGCGCCACCCAGGGTAATAATTCACCCCTCCACTTT.

This clonotype was detected once. The chain links TRBV14 to TRBJ2-7, with D possibly matching TRBD1 (6 bases). This CDR3 is 13 amino acids long. V was trimmed by 4 bases and J by 2 bases, leaving 9 bases between them. Germline assignment: CDR1 SGHDN and CDR2 FVKESK. The CDR3 DNA sequence: TGTGCCAGCAGCCGGGGACAAACCTACGAGCAGTACTTC. Protein product: CASSRGQTYEQYF. The full variable domain, completed using reference TRBV14 and TRBJ2-7, is EAGVTQFPSHSVIEKGQTVTLRCDPISGHDNLYWYRRVMGKEIKFLLHFVKESKQDESGMPNNRFLAERTGGTYSTLKVQPAELEDSGVYFCASSRGQTYEQYFGPGTRLTVT.